The table lists the clone carrying this TCR beta chain with a few counts. The antigen is undetermined. Trimming left V 3 bases short and J 0 bases short, with 12 bases between. Germline CDR1 and CDR2: SGHVS and FQNEAQ. The CDR3 is 15 amino acids. These data come from a study of T-cell memory formation after mild COVID-19. After 5'RACE with constant-segment primers, TCR alpha and TCR beta cDNA libraries carrying sample barcodes and UMIs were obtained. TCRdb used MiXCR to reprocess the 5' RACE reads, holding one entry per CDR3 protein. The table records hundreds of thousands of distinct CDR3 sequences, roughly 17% of them present only once. Whole-study findings and limits: Shrinking CD4+ clones were chiefly CM and EM; CD8+ ones were chiefly EMRA. The appearance of some responding clones in pre-infection memory suggested that cross-reactive memory joined.

V is TRBV7-8 and J is TRBJ2-7, with a possible D match to TRBD1 (6 bases). This sequence was found in an adult woman who had mild COVID-19 (a few samples of this study predate the infection). Cell type and time point are not known. The sequenced sample was PBMCs or a T cell subset sorted from them (not recorded which). CDR3 sequence reads: CASSLAGVGSYEQYF. The CDR3 coding sequence is TGTGCCAGCAGCTTGGCAGGGGTAGGCTCCTACGAGCAGTACTTC.